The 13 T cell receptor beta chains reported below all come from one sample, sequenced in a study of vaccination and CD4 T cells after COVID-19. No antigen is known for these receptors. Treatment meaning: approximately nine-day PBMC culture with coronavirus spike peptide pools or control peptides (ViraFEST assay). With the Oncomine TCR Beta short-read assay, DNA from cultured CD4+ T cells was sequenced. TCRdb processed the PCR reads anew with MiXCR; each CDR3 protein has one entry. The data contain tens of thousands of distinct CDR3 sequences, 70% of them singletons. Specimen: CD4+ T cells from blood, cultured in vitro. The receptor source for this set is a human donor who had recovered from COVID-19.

CDR3 sequence reads: CAISGGAAYEQYF. The CDR3, as DNA: TGTGCCATCAGTGGGGGGGCCGCCTACGAGCAGTACTTC. The chain combines TRBV10-3 with TRBJ2-7; D is tentatively TRBD1 or TRBD2 (6 bases each). This CDR3 has 13 residues. V gave up 4 bases and J gave up 2 bases, with 9 bases separating them. Germline lookup yields CDR1 ENHRY and CDR2 SYGVKD.

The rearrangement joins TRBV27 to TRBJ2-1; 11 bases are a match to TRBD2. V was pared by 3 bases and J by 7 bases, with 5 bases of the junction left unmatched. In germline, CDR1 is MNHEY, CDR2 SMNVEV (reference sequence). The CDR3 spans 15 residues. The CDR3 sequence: CASSFSGRAPNEQFF. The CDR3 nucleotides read TGTGCCAGCAGTTTTAGCGGGAGGGCCCCTAATGAGCAGTTCTTC.

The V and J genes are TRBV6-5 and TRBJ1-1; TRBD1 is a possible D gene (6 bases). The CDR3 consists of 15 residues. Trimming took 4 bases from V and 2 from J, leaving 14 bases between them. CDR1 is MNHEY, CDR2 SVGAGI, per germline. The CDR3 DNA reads TGTGCCAGCAGTTTCGCCCTCAGGGGTAACACTGAAGCTTTCTTT. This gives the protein CASSFALRGNTEAFF.

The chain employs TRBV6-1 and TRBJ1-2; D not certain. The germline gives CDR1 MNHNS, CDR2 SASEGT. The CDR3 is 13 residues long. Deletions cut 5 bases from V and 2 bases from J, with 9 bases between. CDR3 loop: CASSHRHNYGYTF. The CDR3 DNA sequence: TGTGCCAGCAGTCACCGACACAACTATGGCTACACCTTC.

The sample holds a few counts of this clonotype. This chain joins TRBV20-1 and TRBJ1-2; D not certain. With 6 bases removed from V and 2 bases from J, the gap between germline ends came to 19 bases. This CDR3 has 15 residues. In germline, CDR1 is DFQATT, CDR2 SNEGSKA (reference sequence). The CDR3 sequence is CSANPGKAVNYGYTF. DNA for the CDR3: TGCAGTGCAAACCCTGGCAAGGCAGTCAACTATGGCTACACCTTC.

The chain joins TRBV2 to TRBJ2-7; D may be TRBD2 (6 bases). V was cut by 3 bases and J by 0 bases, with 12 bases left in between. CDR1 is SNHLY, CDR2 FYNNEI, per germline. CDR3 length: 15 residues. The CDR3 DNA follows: TGTGCCAGCAGTGAGGTGGTAGCGGTCTCCTACGAGCAGTACTTC. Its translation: CASSEVVAVSYEQYF.

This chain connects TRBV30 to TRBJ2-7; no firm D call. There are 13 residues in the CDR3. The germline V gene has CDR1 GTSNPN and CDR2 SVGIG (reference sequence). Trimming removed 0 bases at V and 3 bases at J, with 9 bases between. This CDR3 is CAWSVSRNYEQYF. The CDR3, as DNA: TGTGCCTGGAGTGTATCCAGAAACTACGAGCAGTACTTC.

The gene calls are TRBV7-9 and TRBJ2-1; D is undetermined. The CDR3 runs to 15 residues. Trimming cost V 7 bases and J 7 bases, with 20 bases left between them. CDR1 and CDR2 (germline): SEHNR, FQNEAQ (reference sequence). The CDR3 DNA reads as TGTGCCAGCACATCCCTCGCGGCCCCCTGGAATGAGCAGTTCTTC. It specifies CASTSLAAPWNEQFF.

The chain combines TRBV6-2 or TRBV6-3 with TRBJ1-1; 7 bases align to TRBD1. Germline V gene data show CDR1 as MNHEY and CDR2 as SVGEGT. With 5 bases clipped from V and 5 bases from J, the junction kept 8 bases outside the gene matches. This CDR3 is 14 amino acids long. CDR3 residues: CASSTQQGWTEAFF. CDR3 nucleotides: TGTGCCAGCAGTACGCAACAGGGGTGGACTGAAGCTTTCTTT.

The CDR3 DNA reads as TGTGCCAGCAGTTTTTTCGGTGAGCAGTTCTTC. This codes for CASSFFGEQFF. The J gene is TRBJ2-1, the V gene TRBV12-3 or TRBV12-4, with D uncertain. Trimming removed 3 bases from V and 9 bases from J, with 6 bases in between. This CDR3 comprises 11 residues.

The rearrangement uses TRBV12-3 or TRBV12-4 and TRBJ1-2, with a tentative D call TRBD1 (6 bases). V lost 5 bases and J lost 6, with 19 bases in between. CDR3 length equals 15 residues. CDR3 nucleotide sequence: TGTGCCAGCAGTCCTGGGGGGGGCGGTTTAAATGGCTACACCTTC. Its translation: CASSPGGGGLNGYTF.

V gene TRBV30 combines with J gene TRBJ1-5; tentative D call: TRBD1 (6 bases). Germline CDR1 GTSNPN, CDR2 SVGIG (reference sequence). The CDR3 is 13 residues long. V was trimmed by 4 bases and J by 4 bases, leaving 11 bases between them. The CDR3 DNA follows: TGTGCCTGGAACGGACAGAGAAATCAGCCCCAGCATTTT. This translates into CAWNGQRNQPQHF.

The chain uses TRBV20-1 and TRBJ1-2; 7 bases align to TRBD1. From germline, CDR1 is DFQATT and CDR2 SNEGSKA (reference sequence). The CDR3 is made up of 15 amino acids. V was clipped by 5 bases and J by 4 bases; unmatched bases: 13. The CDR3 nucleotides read TGCAGTGCTTGGGTTTCGTCGGGACAGAGCTATGGCTACACCTTC. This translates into CSAWVSSGQSYGYTF.